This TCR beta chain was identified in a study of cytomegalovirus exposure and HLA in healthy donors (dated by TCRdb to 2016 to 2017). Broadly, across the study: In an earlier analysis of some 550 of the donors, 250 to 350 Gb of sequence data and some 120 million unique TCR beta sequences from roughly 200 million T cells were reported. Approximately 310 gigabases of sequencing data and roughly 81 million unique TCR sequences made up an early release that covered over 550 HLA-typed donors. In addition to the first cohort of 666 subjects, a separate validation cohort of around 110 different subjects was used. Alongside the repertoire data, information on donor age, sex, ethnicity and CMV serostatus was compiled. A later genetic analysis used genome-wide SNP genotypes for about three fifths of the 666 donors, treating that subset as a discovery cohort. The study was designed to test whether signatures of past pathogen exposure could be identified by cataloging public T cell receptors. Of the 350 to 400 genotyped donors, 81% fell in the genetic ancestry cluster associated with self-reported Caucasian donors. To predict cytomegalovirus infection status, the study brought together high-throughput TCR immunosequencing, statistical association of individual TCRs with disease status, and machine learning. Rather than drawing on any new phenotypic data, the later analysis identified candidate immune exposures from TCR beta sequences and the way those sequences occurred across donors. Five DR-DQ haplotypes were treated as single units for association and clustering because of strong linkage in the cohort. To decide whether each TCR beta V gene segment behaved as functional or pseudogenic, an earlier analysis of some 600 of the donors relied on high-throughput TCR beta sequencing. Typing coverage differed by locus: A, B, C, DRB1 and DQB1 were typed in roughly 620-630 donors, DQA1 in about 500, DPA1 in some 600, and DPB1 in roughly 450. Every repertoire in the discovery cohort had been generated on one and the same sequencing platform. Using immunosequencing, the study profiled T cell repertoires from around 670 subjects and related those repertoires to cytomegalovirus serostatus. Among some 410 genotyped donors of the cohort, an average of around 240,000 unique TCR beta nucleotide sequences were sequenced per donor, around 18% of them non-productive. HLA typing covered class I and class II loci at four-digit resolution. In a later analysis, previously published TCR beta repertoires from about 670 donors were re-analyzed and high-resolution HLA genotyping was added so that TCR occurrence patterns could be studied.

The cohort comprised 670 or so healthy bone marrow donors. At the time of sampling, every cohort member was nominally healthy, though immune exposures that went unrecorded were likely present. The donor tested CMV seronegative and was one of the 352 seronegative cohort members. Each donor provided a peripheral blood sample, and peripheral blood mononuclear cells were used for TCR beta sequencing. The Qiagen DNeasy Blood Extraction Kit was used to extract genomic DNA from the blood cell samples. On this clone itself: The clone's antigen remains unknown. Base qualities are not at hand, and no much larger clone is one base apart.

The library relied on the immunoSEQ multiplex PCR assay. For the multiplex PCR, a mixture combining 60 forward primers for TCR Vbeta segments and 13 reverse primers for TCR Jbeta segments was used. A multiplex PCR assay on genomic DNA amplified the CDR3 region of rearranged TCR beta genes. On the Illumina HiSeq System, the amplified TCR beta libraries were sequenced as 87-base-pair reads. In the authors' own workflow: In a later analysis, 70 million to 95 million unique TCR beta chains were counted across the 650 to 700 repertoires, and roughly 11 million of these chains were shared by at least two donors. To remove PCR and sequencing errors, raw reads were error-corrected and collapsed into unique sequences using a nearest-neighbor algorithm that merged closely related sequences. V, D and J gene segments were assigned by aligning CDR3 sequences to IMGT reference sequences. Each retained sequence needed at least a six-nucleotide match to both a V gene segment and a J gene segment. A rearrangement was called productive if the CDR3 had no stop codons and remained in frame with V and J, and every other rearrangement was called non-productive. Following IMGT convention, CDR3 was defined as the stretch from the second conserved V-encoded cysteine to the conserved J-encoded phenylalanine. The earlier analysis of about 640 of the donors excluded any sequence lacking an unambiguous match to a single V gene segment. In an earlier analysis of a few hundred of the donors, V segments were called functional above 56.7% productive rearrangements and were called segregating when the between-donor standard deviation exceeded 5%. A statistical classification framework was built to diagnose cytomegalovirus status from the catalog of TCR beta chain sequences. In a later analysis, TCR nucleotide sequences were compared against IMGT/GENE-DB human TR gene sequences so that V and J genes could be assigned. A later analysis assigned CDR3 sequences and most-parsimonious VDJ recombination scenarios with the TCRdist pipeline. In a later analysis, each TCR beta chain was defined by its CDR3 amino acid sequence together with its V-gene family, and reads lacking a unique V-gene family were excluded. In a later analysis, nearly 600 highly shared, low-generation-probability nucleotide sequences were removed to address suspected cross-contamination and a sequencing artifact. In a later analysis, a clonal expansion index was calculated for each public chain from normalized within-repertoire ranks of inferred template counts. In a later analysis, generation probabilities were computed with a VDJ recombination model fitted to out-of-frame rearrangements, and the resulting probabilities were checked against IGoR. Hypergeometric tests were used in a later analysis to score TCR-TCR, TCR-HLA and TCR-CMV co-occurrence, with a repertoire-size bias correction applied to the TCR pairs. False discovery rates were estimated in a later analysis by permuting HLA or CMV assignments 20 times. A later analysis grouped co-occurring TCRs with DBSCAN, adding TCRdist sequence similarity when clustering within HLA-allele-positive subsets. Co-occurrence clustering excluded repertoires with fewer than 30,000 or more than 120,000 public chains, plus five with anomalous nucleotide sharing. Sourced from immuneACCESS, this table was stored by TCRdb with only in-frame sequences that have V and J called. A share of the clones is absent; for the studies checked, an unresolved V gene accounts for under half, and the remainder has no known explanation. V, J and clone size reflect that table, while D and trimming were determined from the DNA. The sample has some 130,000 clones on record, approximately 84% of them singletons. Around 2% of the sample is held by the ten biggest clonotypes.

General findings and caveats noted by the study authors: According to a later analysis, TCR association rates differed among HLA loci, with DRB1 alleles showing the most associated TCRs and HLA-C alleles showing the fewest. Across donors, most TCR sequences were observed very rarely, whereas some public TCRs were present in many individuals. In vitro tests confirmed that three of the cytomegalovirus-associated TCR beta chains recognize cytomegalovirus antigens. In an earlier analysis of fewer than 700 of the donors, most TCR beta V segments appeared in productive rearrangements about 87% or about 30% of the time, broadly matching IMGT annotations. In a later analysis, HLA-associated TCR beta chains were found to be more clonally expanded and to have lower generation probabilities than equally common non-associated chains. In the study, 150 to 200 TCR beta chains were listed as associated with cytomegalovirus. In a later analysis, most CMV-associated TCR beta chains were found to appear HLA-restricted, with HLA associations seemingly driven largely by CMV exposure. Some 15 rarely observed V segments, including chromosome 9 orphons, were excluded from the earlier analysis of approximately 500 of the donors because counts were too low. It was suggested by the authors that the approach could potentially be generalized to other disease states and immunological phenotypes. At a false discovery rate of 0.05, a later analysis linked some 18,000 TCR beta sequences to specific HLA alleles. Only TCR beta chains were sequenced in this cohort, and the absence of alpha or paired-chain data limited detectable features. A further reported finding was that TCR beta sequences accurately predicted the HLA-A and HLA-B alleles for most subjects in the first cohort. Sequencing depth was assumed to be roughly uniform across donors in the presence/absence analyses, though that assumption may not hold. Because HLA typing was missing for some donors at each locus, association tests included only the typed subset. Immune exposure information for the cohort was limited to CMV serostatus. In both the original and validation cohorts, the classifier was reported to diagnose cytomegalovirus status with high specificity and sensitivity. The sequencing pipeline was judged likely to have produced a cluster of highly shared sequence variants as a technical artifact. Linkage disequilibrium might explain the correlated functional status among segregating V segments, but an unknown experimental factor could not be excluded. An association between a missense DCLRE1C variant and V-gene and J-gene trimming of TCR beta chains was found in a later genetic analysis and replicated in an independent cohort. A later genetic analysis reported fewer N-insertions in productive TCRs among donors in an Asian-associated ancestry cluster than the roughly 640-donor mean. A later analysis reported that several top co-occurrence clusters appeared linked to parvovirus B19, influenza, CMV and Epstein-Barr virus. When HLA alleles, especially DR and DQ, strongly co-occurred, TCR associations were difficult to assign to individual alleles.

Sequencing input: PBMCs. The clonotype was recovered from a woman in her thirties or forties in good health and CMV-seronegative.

The nucleotides are TGTGCCAGCACCGGGGGAGGGTACAATGAGCAGTTCTTC. It is translated as CASTGGGYNEQFF. The rearranged chain carries TRBV7-2 and TRBJ2-1; TRBD2 fits 7 bases in the junction. From V the trimming removes 7 bases and from J it removes 4 bases, while the gene matches leave 4 bases of the junction unaccounted for. The CDR3 sequence holds 13 residues, the cysteine and phenylalanine included. The sequence is cut down to CDR3 DNA, 39 bases in frame from base 1. The germline V gene supplies CDR1 SGHTA and CDR2 FQGNSA.